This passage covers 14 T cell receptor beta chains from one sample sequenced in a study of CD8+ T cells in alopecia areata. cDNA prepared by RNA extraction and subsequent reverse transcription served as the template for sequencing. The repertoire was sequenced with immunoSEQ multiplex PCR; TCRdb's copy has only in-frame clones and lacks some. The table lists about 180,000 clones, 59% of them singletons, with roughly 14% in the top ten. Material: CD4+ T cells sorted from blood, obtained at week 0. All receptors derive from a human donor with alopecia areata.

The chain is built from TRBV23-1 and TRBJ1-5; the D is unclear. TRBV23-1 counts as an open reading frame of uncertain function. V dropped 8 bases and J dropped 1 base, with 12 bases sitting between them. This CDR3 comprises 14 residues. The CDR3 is CASCYTCSNQPQHF. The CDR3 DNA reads TGCGCCAGCTGTTACACTTGCAGCAATCAGCCCCAGCATTTT.

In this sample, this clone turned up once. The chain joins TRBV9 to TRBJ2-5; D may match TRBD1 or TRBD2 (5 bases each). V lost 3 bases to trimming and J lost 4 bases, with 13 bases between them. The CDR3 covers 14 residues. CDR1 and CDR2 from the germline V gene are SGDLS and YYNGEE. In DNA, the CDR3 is TGTGCCAGCAGCGGCAAGGTGAGGGGAGAGACCCAGTACTTC. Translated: CASSGKVRGETQYF.

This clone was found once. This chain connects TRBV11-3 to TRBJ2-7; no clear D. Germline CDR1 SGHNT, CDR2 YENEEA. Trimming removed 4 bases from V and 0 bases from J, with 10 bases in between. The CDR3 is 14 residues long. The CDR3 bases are TGTGCCAGCAGCTCCCTGGCGAGCTCCTACGAGCAGTACTTC. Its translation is CASSSLASSYEQYF.

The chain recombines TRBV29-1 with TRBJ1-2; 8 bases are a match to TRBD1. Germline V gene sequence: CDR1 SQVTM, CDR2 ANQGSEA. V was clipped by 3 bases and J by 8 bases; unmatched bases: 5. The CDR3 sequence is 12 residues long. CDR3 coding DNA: TGCAGCGTTGACCGGACAGGGCACGGCTACACCTTC. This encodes CSVDRTGHGYTF.

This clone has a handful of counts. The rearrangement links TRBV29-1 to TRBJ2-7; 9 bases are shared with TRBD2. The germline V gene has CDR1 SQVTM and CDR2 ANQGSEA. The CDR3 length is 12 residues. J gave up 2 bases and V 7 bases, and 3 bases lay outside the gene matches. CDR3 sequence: CSASGGTYEQYF. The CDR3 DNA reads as TGCAGCGCAAGCGGGGGGACCTACGAGCAGTACTTC.

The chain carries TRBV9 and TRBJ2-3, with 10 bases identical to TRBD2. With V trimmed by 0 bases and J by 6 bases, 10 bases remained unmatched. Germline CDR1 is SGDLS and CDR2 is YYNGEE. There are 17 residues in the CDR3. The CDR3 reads CASSVGAGGPGFDTQYF. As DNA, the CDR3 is TGTGCCAGCAGCGTAGGAGCGGGGGGGCCGGGATTCGATACGCAGTATTTT.

In DNA form, the CDR3 reads TGTGCCAGCAGCTTCGACAGCTACGAGCAGTACTTC. It specifies CASSFDSYEQYF. The chain combines TRBV7-9 with TRBJ2-7, with D possibly being TRBD1 (5 bases). From germline, CDR1 is SEHNR and CDR2 FQNEAQ (reference sequence). V lost 3 bases, J lost 3 bases, and 6 bases lay in between. The CDR3 extends over 12 amino acids.

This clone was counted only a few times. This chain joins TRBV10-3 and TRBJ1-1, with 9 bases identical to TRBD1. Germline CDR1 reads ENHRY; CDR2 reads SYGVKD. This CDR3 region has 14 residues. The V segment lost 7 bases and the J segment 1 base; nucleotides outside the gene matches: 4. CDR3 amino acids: CAITGGQGNTEAFF. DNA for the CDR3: TGTGCCATCACCGGGGGACAGGGGAACACTGAAGCTTTCTTT.

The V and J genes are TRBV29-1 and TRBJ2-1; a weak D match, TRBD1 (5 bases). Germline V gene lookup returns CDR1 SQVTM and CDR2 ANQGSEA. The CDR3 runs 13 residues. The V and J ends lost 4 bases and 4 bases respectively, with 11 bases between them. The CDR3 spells CSVGQSMYNEQFF. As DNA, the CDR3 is TGCAGCGTTGGACAGTCGATGTACAATGAGCAGTTCTTC.

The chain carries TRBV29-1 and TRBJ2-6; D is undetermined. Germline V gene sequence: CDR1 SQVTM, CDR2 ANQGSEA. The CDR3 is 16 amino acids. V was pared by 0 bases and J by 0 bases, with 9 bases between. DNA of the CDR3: TGCAGCGTTGAAGATCTATCCCGCTCTGGGGCCAACGTCCTGACTTTC. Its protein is CSVEDLSRSGANVLTF.

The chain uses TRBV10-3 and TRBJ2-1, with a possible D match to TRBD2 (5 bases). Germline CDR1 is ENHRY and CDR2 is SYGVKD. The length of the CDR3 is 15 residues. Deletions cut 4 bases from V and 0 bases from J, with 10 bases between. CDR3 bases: TGTGCCATCAGTGCAGGCGGGCCCTCCTACAATGAGCAGTTCTTC. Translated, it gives CAISAGGPSYNEQFF.

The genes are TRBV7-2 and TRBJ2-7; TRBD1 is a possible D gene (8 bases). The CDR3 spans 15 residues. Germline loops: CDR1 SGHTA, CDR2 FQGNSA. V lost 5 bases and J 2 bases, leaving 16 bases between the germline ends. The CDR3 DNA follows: TGTGCCAGCAGCCAACGGACAGGGAGGGCCTACGAGCAGTACTTC. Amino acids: CASSQRTGRAYEQYF.

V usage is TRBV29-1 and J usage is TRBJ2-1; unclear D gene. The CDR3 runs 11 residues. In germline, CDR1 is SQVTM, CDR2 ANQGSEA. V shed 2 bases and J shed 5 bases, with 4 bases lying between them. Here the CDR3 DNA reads TGCAGCGTTGAACGCCACAATGAGCAGTTCTTC. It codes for CSVERHNEQFF.

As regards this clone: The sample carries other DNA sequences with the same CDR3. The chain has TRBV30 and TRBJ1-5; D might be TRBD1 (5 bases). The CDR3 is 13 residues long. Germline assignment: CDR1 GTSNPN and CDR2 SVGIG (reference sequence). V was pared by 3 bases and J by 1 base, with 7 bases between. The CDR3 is CAWSRGSNQPQHF. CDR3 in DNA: TGTGCCTGGAGCCGGGGGAGCAATCAGCCCCAGCATTTT.